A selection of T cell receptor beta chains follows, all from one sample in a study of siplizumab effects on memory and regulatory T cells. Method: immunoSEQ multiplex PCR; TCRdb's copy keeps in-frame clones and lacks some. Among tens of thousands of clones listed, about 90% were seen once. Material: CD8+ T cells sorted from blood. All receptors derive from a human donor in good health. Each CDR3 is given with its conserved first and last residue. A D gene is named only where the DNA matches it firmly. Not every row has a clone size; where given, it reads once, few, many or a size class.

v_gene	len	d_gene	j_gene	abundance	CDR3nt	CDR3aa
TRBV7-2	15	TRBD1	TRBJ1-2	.	TGTGCCAGCAGCTTCGCTATACAGGGGGCTGGTGGCTACACCTTC	CASSFAIQGAGGYTF
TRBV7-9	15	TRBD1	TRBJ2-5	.	TGTGCCAGCAGCAGAGGGACAGGGGGCTGGGAGACCCAGTACTTC	CASSRGTGGWETQYF
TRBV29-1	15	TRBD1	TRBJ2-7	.	TGCAGCGTTGATGTATTAGGACAGGGATACTACGAGCAGTACTTC	CSVDVLGQGYYEQYF
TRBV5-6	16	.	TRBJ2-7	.	TGTGCCAGCAGCCTGATACGGGCCCCGCCTGATGACGAGCAGTACTTC	CASSLIRAPPDDEQYF
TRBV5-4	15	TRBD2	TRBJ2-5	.	TGTGCCAGCACCCTACGGGGGGGTGGGCAAGAGACCCAGTACTTC	CASTLRGGGQETQYF
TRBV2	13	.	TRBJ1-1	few	TGTGCCAGCACCTCAGACCGCAACACTGAAGCTTTCTTT	CASTSDRNTEAFF
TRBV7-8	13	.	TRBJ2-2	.	TGTGCCAGCAGCTTAACTAAATACGGGGAGCTGTTTTTT	CASSLTKYGELFF
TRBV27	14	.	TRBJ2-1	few	TGTGCCATCGGGGGCGGGGGCCCGGCTGGTGAGCAGTTCTTC	CAIGGGGPAGEQFF
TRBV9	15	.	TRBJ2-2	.	TGTGCCAGCAGCGCCCGGGACCCACACACCGGGGAGCTGTTTTTT	CASSARDPHTGELFF
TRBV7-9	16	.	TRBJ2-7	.	TGTGCCAGCAGCTTAGCGTCCGGGGGATCGACCTACGAGCAGTACTTC	CASSLASGGSTYEQYF
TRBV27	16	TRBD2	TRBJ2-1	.	TGTGCCAGCAGCCCACTAGCGGGGATTACCTACAATGAGCAGTTCTTC	CASSPLAGITYNEQFF
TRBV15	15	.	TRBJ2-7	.	TGTGCCACCAGCAGAGAGGGCCGACTCTCCTACGAGCAGTACTTC	CATSREGRLSYEQYF
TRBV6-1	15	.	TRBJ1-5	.	TGTGCCAGCGGGATTTATCGAGAACAATATCAGCCCCAGCATTTT	CASGIYREQYQPQHF
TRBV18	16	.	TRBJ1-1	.	TGTGCCAGCTCACCGCCCTTTACAGGGTTGAACACTGAAGCTTTCTTT	CASSPPFTGLNTEAFF
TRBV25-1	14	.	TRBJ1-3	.	TGTGCCAGCAGTGATTCGAACGTCGGAAACACCATATATTTT	CASSDSNVGNTIYF
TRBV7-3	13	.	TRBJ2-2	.	TGTGCCAGCAGCTTAGGAATGGTAGCGGAGCTGTTTTTT	CASSLGMVAELFF
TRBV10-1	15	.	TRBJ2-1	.	TGCGCCAGCAGTTCGGGCATGAGCTCCTACAATGAGCAGTTCTTC	CASSSGMSSYNEQFF
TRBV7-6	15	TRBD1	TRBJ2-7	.	TGTGCCAGCAGCAGGGGACAGGGGAGATCCTACGAGCAGTACTTC	CASSRGQGRSYEQYF
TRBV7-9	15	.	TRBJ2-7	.	TGTGCCAGCAGCCTTGTCGGGCAGGGGACCTACGAGCAGTACTTC	CASSLVGQGTYEQYF
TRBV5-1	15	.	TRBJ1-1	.	TGCGCCAGCAGCTTGGCCGACAAATCGGGAACTGAAGCTTTCTTT	CASSLADKSGTEAFF
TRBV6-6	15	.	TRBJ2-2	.	TGTGCCAGCAGTAATCCGGGACTCAGAACCGGGGAGCTGTTTTTT	CASSNPGLRTGELFF
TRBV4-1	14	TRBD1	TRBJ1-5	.	TGCGCCAGCAGTCGACAGGGCCGTAATCAGCCCCAGCATTTT	CASSRQGRNQPQHF
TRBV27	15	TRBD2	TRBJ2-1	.	TGTGCCAGCAGTTTAGGGACTAGTGGCTACAATGAGCAGTTCTTC	CASSLGTSGYNEQFF